These 26 T cell receptor beta chains were all obtained from the same sample, sequenced in a study of blood T cell repertoires in COVID-19. The assay was immunoSEQ multiplex PCR, and TCRdb's table has in-frame clones only and misses some. The table shows about 70,000 clones, with 70% to 85% occurring only once. Sequenced: peripheral blood. The source of these receptors is a woman aged 60 to 75 with acute or convalescent COVID-19.

This clone was detected once. The chain employs TRBV6-5 and TRBJ2-5, with 7 bases lining up with TRBD1. Germline V gene sequence: CDR1 MNHEY, CDR2 SVGAGI. This CDR3 has 14 residues. Trimming cost V 2 bases and J 5 bases; bases outside gene matches: 5. The CDR3: CASSYTGAIETQYF. The CDR3 region has the DNA TGTGCCAGCAGTTACACAGGGGCGATCGAGACCCAGTACTTC.

The rearrangement joins TRBV7-9 to TRBJ2-1; no clear D gene. This CDR3 has 17 amino acids. The ends were cut back, 1 base at V and 0 bases at J, with 13 bases in the middle. Germline CDR1 and CDR2: SEHNR and FQNEAQ (reference sequence). CDR3 protein: CASSLGVRRLSYNEQFF. The CDR3 nucleotides are TGTGCCAGCAGCTTAGGTGTTCGGCGGCTCTCCTACAATGAGCAGTTCTTC.

This CDR3 reads CASKEITGGTYEQYF. DNA of the CDR3: TGTGCCAGCAAGGAAATTACAGGGGGCACCTACGAGCAGTACTTC. J is TRBJ2-7 and V is TRBV6-5; 9 nucleotides agree with TRBD1. Germline assignment: CDR1 MNHEY and CDR2 SVGAGI. The CDR3 has 15 amino acids. Trimming at V came to 7 bases and at J to 2 bases, leaving 9 bases not matched to a gene.

This chain joins TRBV3-1 (or the pseudogene TRBV3-2) and TRBJ1-1; 7 bases line up with TRBD1. J was trimmed by 6 bases and V by 6 bases; bases with no gene match: 10. This CDR3 region has 14 residues. The germline V gene has CDR1 LGHDT and CDR2 YNNKEL (reference sequence). The CDR3 nucleotides are TGTGCCAGCAGTCCGACAGGGAAGAGTGCTGAAGCTTTCTTT. Protein sequence: CASSPTGKSAEAFF.

This sequence joins TRBV29-1 and TRBJ2-5; TRBD1 is a possible D gene (6 bases). Germline lookup yields CDR1 SQVTM and CDR2 ANQGSEA. Trimming left V 0 bases short and J 5 bases short, with 13 bases between. The length of the CDR3 is 14 residues. The CDR3 spells CSVEDRQAHETQYF. The CDR3 DNA follows: TGCAGCGTTGAAGATAGACAGGCTCACGAGACCCAGTACTTC.

By its share, this clone is medium-sized. J is TRBJ1-2 and V is TRBV2; D may be TRBD1 (5 bases). The CDR3 has 14 amino acids. The V gene's germline CDR1 is SNHLY and CDR2 FYNNEI. The V gene lost 4 bases and the J gene lost 1 base, with 10 bases spanning the gap. Here the CDR3 DNA reads TGTGCCAGCAGTGTCTTACAGGATAACTATGGCTACACCTTC. Protein: CASSVLQDNYGYTF.

V and J are TRBV5-1 and TRBJ1-3, with 8 bases aligning to TRBD1. The V gene's germline CDR1 is SGHRS and CDR2 YFSETQ. CDR3 size: 16 residues. With V trimmed by 0 bases and J by 4 bases, 6 bases remained unmatched. CDR3 amino acids: CASSLAPTGEGNTIYF. The CDR3 coding sequence is TGCGCCAGCAGCTTGGCTCCGACAGGGGAGGGAAACACCATATATTTT.

V and J are TRBV12-3 or TRBV12-4 and TRBJ1-1; weak D call: TRBD1 (6 bases). This CDR3 is built from 13 residues. V lost 3 bases and J 7 bases, leaving 12 bases between the germline ends. This chain's CDR3 is CASSFQGSREAFF. CDR3 nucleotides: TGTGCCAGCAGTTTTCAGGGGTCGCGTGAAGCTTTCTTT.

The chain is built from TRBV7-2 and TRBJ2-5, with 11 positions matching TRBD1. J lost 4 bases, V lost 4 bases, and 14 bases had no gene match. Germline V gives CDR1 SGHTA, CDR2 FQGNSA. The CDR3 extends over 18 amino acids. CDR3 amino acids: CASSSDPVGTGGRETQYF. CDR3 coding DNA: TGTGCCAGCAGCTCTGATCCGGTTGGGACAGGGGGAAGAGAGACCCAGTACTTC.

V is TRBV6-2 or TRBV6-3 and J is TRBJ2-5; 7 bases match TRBD2. V shed 2 bases, J shed 4 bases, and the junction held 10 bases outside the gene matches. The length of the CDR3 is 16 residues. The germline gives CDR1 MNHEY, CDR2 SVGEGT. CDR3 DNA sequence: TGTGCCAGCAGTTACATCCCTAGCGGACCAGGAGAGACCCAGTACTTC. It translates to CASSYIPSGPGETQYF.

CDR3 bases: TGTGCCAGCAGTTACTCGCAACGGAGCAATCAGCCCCAGCATTTT. It specifies CASSYSQRSNQPQHF. The chain employs TRBV6-5 and TRBJ1-5, with D uncertain. V was trimmed by 0 bases and J by 1 base, leaving 7 bases between them. The V gene's germline CDR1 is MNHEY and CDR2 SVGAGI. This CDR3 comprises 15 residues.

This clone came up once. The chain employs TRBV7-9 and TRBJ1-2, with no clear D. With 0 bases removed from V and 5 bases from J, the gap between germline ends came to 16 bases. The germline gives CDR1 SEHNR, CDR2 FQNEAQ (reference sequence). CDR3 size: 16 residues. CDR3: CASSLATGFRMYGYTF. CDR3 DNA: TGTGCCAGCAGCTTAGCAACCGGGTTCCGGATGTATGGCTACACCTTC.

The V call is TRBV6-4, the J call TRBJ1-2; D is perhaps TRBD1 (6 bases). CDR3 length: 15 amino acids. Trimming shortened V by 0 bases and J by 9 bases, and 17 bases separated the two germline ends. Germline CDR1 is MRHNA and CDR2 is SNTAGT. CDR3: CASSDSKTARDSYTF. In DNA, the CDR3 is TGTGCCAGCAGTGACTCGAAAACAGCCCGGGACAGCTACACCTTC.

The chain links TRBV5-6 to TRBJ1-1, with TRBD1 matching over 11 bases. V shed 5 bases and J 3 bases; nucleotides not matched to a gene: 6. This CDR3 is 15 amino acids long. Germline CDR1 SGHDT, CDR2 YYEEEE. The CDR3 loop reads CASRRTGGGDTEAFF. As DNA, the CDR3 is TGTGCCAGCAGGCGGACAGGGGGCGGAGACACTGAAGCTTTCTTT.

The chain carries TRBV9 and TRBJ2-6, with D hard to call. V dropped 4 bases and J dropped 0 bases, with 8 bases sitting between them. The CDR3 contains 15 residues. Germline-derived CDR1 and CDR2 are SGDLS and YYNGEE. For the CDR3, the DNA is TGTGCCAGCAGCCCAGACTTCTCTGGGGCCAACGTCCTGACTTTC. Translated: CASSPDFSGANVLTF.

This chain uses TRBV18 with TRBJ1-1, with TRBD1 identical over 8 bases. Germline V CDR1 and CDR2: KGHSH, LQKENI. The V gene end was trimmed by 3 bases and the J gene end by 1 base; junction bases not matched to a gene: 4. The CDR3 extends over 15 amino acids. CDR3 sequence reads: CASSPAGQGNTEAFF. CDR3 coding DNA: TGTGCCAGCTCACCCGCTGGACAGGGGAACACTGAAGCTTTCTTT.

The chain has TRBV14 and TRBJ1-2; no reliable D call. Germline V gene sequence: CDR1 SGHDN, CDR2 FVKESK. Between the trimmed V and J ends, which lost 7 bases and 5 bases, there was a span of 11 bases. This CDR3 has 12 amino acids. CDR3 loop: CASKMTGYGYTF. DNA for the CDR3: TGTGCCAGCAAAATGACGGGTTATGGCTACACCTTC.

V usage is TRBV5-1 and J usage is TRBJ2-7; weak D call: TRBD2 (6 bases). CDR3 length: 14 amino acids. Per germline, CDR1 SGHRS and CDR2 YFSETQ. The V end was cut by 0 bases, the J end by 4 bases, with 11 bases between. The CDR3 spells CASSLVGLAYEQYF. The DNA of the CDR3 is TGCGCCAGCAGCTTGGTAGGCCTAGCGTACGAGCAGTACTTC.

V usage is TRBV19 and J usage is TRBJ1-3; D is unresolved. The CDR3 spans 13 residues. Germline lookup yields CDR1 LNHDA and CDR2 SQIVND (reference sequence). V was clipped by 10 bases and J by 3 bases, with 13 bases between them. CDR3 nucleotide sequence: TGTGCCACTTCGCCGGGAGTTGGAAACACCATATATTTT. Encoded protein: CATSPGVGNTIYF. Filled out from reference TRBV19 and TRBJ1-3, the complete variable domain reads DGGITQSPKYLFRKEGQNVTLSCEQNLNHDAMYWYRQDPGQGLRLIYYSQIVNDFQKGDIAEGYSVSREKKESFPLTVTSAQKNPTAFYLCATSPGVGNTIYFGEGSWLTVV.

The gene calls are TRBV18 and TRBJ1-1; 8 bases map to TRBD1. Germline V gene lookup returns CDR1 KGHSH and CDR2 LQKENI. V lost 3 bases, J lost 4 bases, and 16 bases stayed unmatched. The CDR3 is 18 amino acids. The chain's CDR3 is CASSPMPGGLATSTEAFF. The CDR3 nucleotides read TGTGCCAGCTCACCGATGCCAGGGGGCTTGGCCACGTCCACTGAAGCTTTCTTT.

The rearrangement joins TRBV7-6 to TRBJ2-7; 12 positions match TRBD2. Germline values: CDR1 SGHVS, CDR2 FNYEAQ. The CDR3 length is 16 residues. With 4 bases clipped from V and 3 bases from J, the junction kept 7 bases outside the gene matches. The CDR3 sequence is CASSSTSGGTNYEQYF. CDR3 nucleotide sequence: TGTGCCAGCAGCTCTACTAGCGGGGGGACCAACTACGAGCAGTACTTC.

V usage is TRBV5-1 and J usage is TRBJ2-7, with D hard to call. V lost 1 base, J lost 6 bases, and 5 bases lay in between. From germline, CDR1 is SGHRS and CDR2 YFSETQ. The CDR3 length is 11 residues. DNA of the CDR3: TGCGCCAGCAGCTTGAACGGCGAGCAGTACTTC. Protein product: CASSLNGEQYF.

This chain links TRBV5-1 with TRBJ1-2; TRBD1 agrees at 7 bases. Germline assignment: CDR1 SGHRS and CDR2 YFSETQ. The CDR3 runs 15 residues. The V and J ends lost 4 bases and 3 bases, in that order; junction bases with no gene match: 9. DNA for the CDR3: TGCGCCAGCAGCAGGACAGGAGCTCAGGACTATGGCTACACCTTC. It encodes CASSRTGAQDYGYTF.

The V gene is TRBV27, the J gene TRBJ2-3, with D possibly TRBD1 on 5 matching bases. The CDR3 loop spans 13 amino acids. Germline V gives CDR1 MNHEY, CDR2 SMNVEV (reference sequence). Trimming left V 5 bases short and J 6 bases short, with 12 bases between. This chain's CDR3 is CASSPTPGDTQYF. Written as DNA, the CDR3 is TGTGCCAGCAGTCCCACGCCAGGGGATACGCAGTATTTT.

The chain couples TRBV6-6 to TRBJ2-1; TRBD2 aligns across 12 bases. The V gene end was trimmed by 5 bases and the J gene end by 7 bases; junction bases not matched to a gene: 9. The CDR3 is 16 residues long. Germline lookup yields CDR1 MNHNY and CDR2 SVGAGI (reference sequence). CDR3 nucleotides: TGTGCCAGCAGTCGCTGGACTAGCGGGAAGTTGAATGAGCAGTTCTTC. Amino acid sequence: CASSRWTSGKLNEQFF.

The J gene is TRBJ1-3, the V gene TRBV27, with 8 positions matching TRBD1. Trimming removed 1 base from V and 2 bases from J; junction bases left unmatched: 13. The V gene's germline CDR1 is MNHEY and CDR2 SMNVEV (reference sequence). This CDR3 region has 19 residues. The CDR3 is CASSLYAAEGRGPGNTIYF. In DNA, the CDR3 is TGTGCCAGCAGTTTATACGCCGCGGAGGGCAGGGGGCCTGGAAACACCATATATTTT.